These T cell receptor beta chains were read from a single sample in a study of blood T cell repertoires in COVID-19. TCRdb's copy holds only in-frame clones and misses some; the assay was immunoSEQ multiplex PCR. The top ten hold 3.3% of the sample, which has fewer than 120,000 clones, 85% to 90% seen once. The sample comprised peripheral blood. The receptors derive from a woman aged 45-65 years with acute or convalescent COVID-19. CDR3s include the opening cysteine and the closing phenylalanine or tryptophan. A D gene is named only where the DNA matches it firmly. Clone size, where shown, is once, few, many, or a class for clones that have expanded.

cdr3_aa: CASSPSGVSYNEQFF
cdr3_nt: TGTGCCAGCAGCCCTAGCGGGGTCTCCTACAATGAGCAGTTCTTC
j_call: TRBJ2-1
v_call: TRBV7-9
clone_size: .
d_call: TRBD2

cdr3_aa: CATSDAHRDITDTQYF
cdr3_nt: TGTGCCACCAGTGATGCCCACCGGGACATCACAGATACGCAGTATTTT
j_call: TRBJ2-3
v_call: TRBV24-1
clone_size: .
d_call: .

cdr3_aa: CASHVAGGPFNEQFF
cdr3_nt: TGTGCCAGTCATGTTGCGGGAGGGCCGTTCAATGAGCAGTTCTTC
j_call: TRBJ2-1
v_call: TRBV28
clone_size: .
d_call: TRBD2

cdr3_aa: CATSDPVDRHGYTF
cdr3_nt: TGTGCCACCAGTGATCCCGTTGACAGGCATGGCTACACCTTC
j_call: TRBJ1-2
v_call: TRBV24-1
clone_size: .
d_call: .

cdr3_aa: CASSPSGNQPQHF
cdr3_nt: TGTGCCAGCAGCCCCTCGGGCAATCAGCCCCAGCATTTT
j_call: TRBJ1-5
v_call: TRBV7-9
clone_size: .
d_call: .

cdr3_aa: CASRNGQVFSTGELFF
cdr3_nt: TGTGCCAGTAGAAATGGACAGGTGTTTAGCACCGGGGAGCTGTTTTTT
j_call: TRBJ2-2
v_call: TRBV19
clone_size: .
d_call: TRBD1

cdr3_aa: CASSFRQGKNIQYF
cdr3_nt: TGTGCCAGCAGCTTCCGACAGGGGAAAAACATTCAGTACTTC
j_call: TRBJ2-4
v_call: TRBV3-1/TRBV3-2
clone_size: .
d_call: TRBD1

cdr3_aa: CASSPGGLTQYF
cdr3_nt: TGTGCCAGCTCCCCAGGGGGATTAACCCAGTACTTC
j_call: TRBJ2-5
v_call: TRBV28
clone_size: .
d_call: TRBD1

cdr3_aa: CASSAVGGSTDTQYF
cdr3_nt: TGTGCCAGCAGTGCCGTGGGGGGTAGCACAGATACGCAGTATTTT
j_call: TRBJ2-3
v_call: TRBV2
clone_size: .
d_call: .

cdr3_aa: CASSSGTSEYNEQFF
cdr3_nt: TGTGCCAGCAGTTCCGGGACTAGCGAATACAATGAGCAGTTCTTC
j_call: TRBJ2-1
v_call: TRBV6-6
clone_size: .
d_call: TRBD2

cdr3_aa: CASISGGSGANVLTF
cdr3_nt: TGTGCCAGTATCTCGGGAGGCTCTGGGGCCAACGTCCTGACTTTC
j_call: TRBJ2-6
v_call: TRBV19
clone_size: .
d_call: TRBD2

cdr3_aa: CASSAEGYYGYTF
cdr3_nt: TGCGCCAGCAGCGCCGAGGGTTACTATGGCTACACCTTC
j_call: TRBJ1-2
v_call: TRBV4-1
clone_size: .
d_call: .

cdr3_aa: CASKTGASGNTIYF
cdr3_nt: TGTGCCAGCAAGACAGGGGCCTCTGGAAACACCATATATTTT
j_call: TRBJ1-3
v_call: TRBV27
clone_size: .
d_call: TRBD1

cdr3_aa: CASSEAGGPQHF
cdr3_nt: TGTGCCAGCAGTGAAGCAGGGGGACCCCAGCATTTT
j_call: TRBJ1-5
v_call: TRBV2
clone_size: few
d_call: .

cdr3_aa: CASSQLDRGSLNEQFF
cdr3_nt: TGTGCCAGCAGCCAGCTGGACAGGGGGTCCCTCAATGAGCAGTTCTTC
j_call: TRBJ2-1
v_call: TRBV5-6
clone_size: .
d_call: TRBD1

cdr3_aa: CASSLYRVPGELFF
cdr3_nt: TGTGCCAGCAGTCTGTACAGGGTCCCCGGGGAGCTGTTTTTT
j_call: TRBJ2-2
v_call: TRBV28
clone_size: .
d_call: .

cdr3_aa: CSGGDGPYEQYF
cdr3_nt: TGCAGCGGCGGGGACGGACCCTACGAGCAGTACTTC
j_call: TRBJ2-7
v_call: TRBV29-1
clone_size: few
d_call: .

cdr3_aa: CASSLRAMGGQPQHF
cdr3_nt: TGTGCCAGCAGCTTGAGGGCCATGGGAGGTCAGCCCCAGCATTTT
j_call: TRBJ1-5
v_call: TRBV5-6
clone_size: .
d_call: .

cdr3_aa: CASSYSTGDQETQYF
cdr3_nt: TGTGCCAGCAGTTACTCGACAGGGGATCAGGAGACCCAGTACTTC
j_call: TRBJ2-5
v_call: TRBV6-5
clone_size: .
d_call: TRBD1

cdr3_aa: CASSQGATLDTQYF
cdr3_nt: TGTGCCAGCAGCCAAGGGGCGACCTTGGATACGCAGTATTTT
j_call: TRBJ2-3
v_call: TRBV14
clone_size: .
d_call: .

cdr3_aa: CASSQRAGGSSYEQYF
cdr3_nt: TGTGCCAGCAGCCAGAGAGCGGGAGGGAGCTCCTACGAGCAGTACTTC
j_call: TRBJ2-7
v_call: TRBV14
clone_size: .
d_call: TRBD2

cdr3_aa: CASSLAPAGGSNEQFF
cdr3_nt: TGCGCCAGCAGCTTGGCCCCAGCGGGAGGGAGTAATGAGCAGTTCTTC
j_call: TRBJ2-1
v_call: TRBV5-1
clone_size: .
d_call: TRBD2

cdr3_aa: CSASSGGPLEQYF
cdr3_nt: TGCAGTGCTAGTTCCGGAGGTCCTCTCGAGCAGTACTTC
j_call: TRBJ2-7
v_call: TRBV20-1
clone_size: .
d_call: .

cdr3_aa: CAISEYGTGENLRQYF
cdr3_nt: TGTGCCATCAGTGAGTATGGGACGGGAGAGAACCTTCGTCAGTACTTC
j_call: TRBJ2-7
v_call: TRBV10-3
clone_size: once
d_call: .

cdr3_aa: CASSEAGGGEQFF
cdr3_nt: TGCGCCAGCAGTGAGGCGGGAGGAGGTGAGCAGTTCTTC
j_call: TRBJ2-1
v_call: TRBV10-2
clone_size: .
d_call: TRBD2

cdr3_aa: CASQAGTYSNQPQHF
cdr3_nt: TGTGCCAGCCAAGCCGGGACTTATAGCAATCAGCCCCAGCATTTT
j_call: TRBJ1-5
v_call: TRBV5-8
clone_size: .
d_call: .

cdr3_aa: CASSIGGQVTNTEAFF
cdr3_nt: TGTGCCAGTAGTATAGGTGGACAGGTTACCAACACTGAAGCTTTCTTT
j_call: TRBJ1-1
v_call: TRBV19
clone_size: .
d_call: TRBD1

cdr3_aa: CASSQASLEQYF
cdr3_nt: TGTGCCAGCAGCCAAGCGAGCCTCGAGCAGTACTTC
j_call: TRBJ2-7
v_call: TRBV3-1/TRBV3-2
clone_size: .
d_call: .

cdr3_aa: CASSPQGYNSPLHF
cdr3_nt: TGTGCCAGCAGTCCGCAGGGTTATAATTCACCCCTCCACTTT
j_call: TRBJ1-6
v_call: TRBV28
clone_size: .
d_call: .

cdr3_aa: CASSLGGRQGGSDTQYF
cdr3_nt: TGTGCCAGCAGCTTGGGGGGAAGACAGGGAGGCTCAGATACGCAGTATTTT
j_call: TRBJ2-3
v_call: TRBV5-4
clone_size: .
d_call: .

cdr3_aa: CASSLGGRRTGELFF
cdr3_nt: TGTGCCAGCAGTTTGGGCGGGAGGCGGACCGGGGAGCTGTTTTTT
j_call: TRBJ2-2
v_call: TRBV28
clone_size: .
d_call: TRBD2

cdr3_aa: CASGLVVGQLNTEAFF
cdr3_nt: TGTGCTAGTGGTTTGGTAGTGGGACAGCTGAACACTGAAGCTTTCTTT
j_call: TRBJ1-1
v_call: TRBV12-5
clone_size: .
d_call: TRBD1

cdr3_aa: CSSQLGDRAYNEQFF
cdr3_nt: TGCAGCTCACAATTAGGGGACAGGGCCTACAATGAGCAGTTCTTC
j_call: TRBJ2-1
v_call: TRBV29-1
clone_size: .
d_call: TRBD1

cdr3_aa: CASSPGGRGTEAFF
cdr3_nt: TGTGCCAGCAGCCCCGGGGGGAGGGGCACTGAAGCTTTCTTT
j_call: TRBJ1-1
v_call: TRBV7-9
clone_size: .
d_call: .

cdr3_aa: CASRTRGNSPLHF
cdr3_nt: TGTGCCAGTAGGACTCGTGGGAATTCACCCCTCCACTTT
j_call: TRBJ1-6
v_call: TRBV19
clone_size: once
d_call: .

cdr3_aa: CASSQFRVRATSNTEAFF
cdr3_nt: TGCGCCAGCAGCCAATTCAGGGTTCGGGCAACATCCAACACTGAAGCTTTCTTT
j_call: TRBJ1-1
v_call: TRBV5-1
clone_size: .
d_call: .

cdr3_aa: CASSLDFGLAGSYEQYF
cdr3_nt: TGTGCCAGCAGCTTAGACTTCGGGCTAGCGGGCTCCTACGAGCAGTACTTC
j_call: TRBJ2-7
v_call: TRBV7-2
clone_size: .
d_call: TRBD2

cdr3_aa: CASSESSEYNEQFF
cdr3_nt: TGTGCCAGCAGTGAGTCTAGCGAATACAATGAGCAGTTCTTC
j_call: TRBJ2-1
v_call: TRBV6-4
clone_size: .
d_call: .